What follows are 29 T cell receptor beta chains derived from one specimen sequenced in a study of control samples from healthy donors and cancer patients. Using immunoSEQ multiplex PCR, the repertoire was profiled, and TCRdb retains in-frame clones only, with some absent. The profile covers 150,000 to 200,000 clones, with approximately 90% appearing a single time and approximately 12% taken by the ten largest. Source material: blood. These receptors were taken from a man younger than 40 in good health.

The J gene is TRBJ1-2, the V gene TRBV6-5; TRBD1 might be the D (5 bases). Germline lookup yields CDR1 MNHEY and CDR2 SVGAGI. V was clipped by 2 bases and J by 8 bases, with 12 bases between them. This CDR3 is 13 amino acids long. CDR3 nucleotides: TGTGCCAGCAGTTACGGGGGGAAGGAGGGCTACACCTTC. Amino acids: CASSYGGKEGYTF.

With respect to this clone: Other DNA sequences from this sample encode an identical CDR3 as well. The chain carries TRBV25-1 and TRBJ2-3; D perhaps matches TRBD2 (6 bases). CDR3 length equals 14 residues. V lost 1 base and J lost 1, with 6 bases in between. CDR1 and CDR2 from the germline V gene are MGHDK and SYGVNS. The CDR3 DNA follows: TGTGCCAGCAGTGAATGGAGGGGCACAGATACGCAGTATTTT. It translates to CASSEWRGTDTQYF. Full variable domain (remainder filled in from reference TRBV25-1 and TRBJ2-3): EADIYQTPRYLVIGTGKKITLECSQTMGHDKMYWYQQDPGMELHLIHYSYGVNSTEKGDLSSESTVSRIRTEHFPLTLESARPSHTSQYLCASSEWRGTDTQYFGPGTRLTVL.

The J gene is TRBJ2-7, the V gene TRBV5-4; D may correspond to TRBD1 or TRBD2 (7 bases each). CDR1 is SGHNT, CDR2 YYREEE, per germline (reference sequence). CDR3 length: 15 amino acids. V shed 2 bases and J shed 7 bases, with 19 bases lying between them. The CDR3 nucleotides are TGTGCCAGCAGCTTTCGACAGGGACTATCGAGGGAGCAGTACTTC. Its translation: CASSFRQGLSREQYF. Based on the CDR3 plus reference TRBV5-4 and TRBJ2-7, the full variable domain is ETGVTQSPTHLIKTRGQQVTLRCSSQSGHNTVSWYQQALGQGPQFIFQYYREEENGRGNFPPRFSGLQFPNYSSELNVNALELDDSALYLCASSFRQGLSREQYFGPGTRLTVT.

This chain connects TRBV6-5 to TRBJ1-5, with D hard to call. In germline, CDR1 is MNHEY, CDR2 SVGAGI. There are 14 residues in the CDR3. V gave up 6 bases and J gave up 0 bases, with 9 bases separating them. CDR3 loop: CASRGSPSNQPQHF. The CDR3 DNA is TGTGCCAGCAGAGGGAGCCCTAGCAATCAGCCCCAGCATTTT.

The genes are TRBV28 and TRBJ1-2; 7 bases are shared with TRBD1. The CDR3 covers 16 residues. V lost 5 bases, J lost 1 base, and 10 bases stayed unmatched. Germline CDR1 and CDR2: MDHEN and SYDVKM. The CDR3 DNA sequence: TGTGCCAGCAGTCCACGGATAGGGGGCGGTAACTATGGCTACACCTTC. Its translation: CASSPRIGGGNYGYTF.

V is TRBV9 and J is TRBJ1-4, with TRBD1 as a possible D gene (5 bases). V was pared by 7 bases and J by 0 bases, with 13 bases between. Germline V gene data show CDR1 as SGDLS and CDR2 as YYNGEE. The CDR3 sequence is 15 residues long. The CDR3 sequence: CASGGRPATNEKLFF. The CDR3 DNA reads TGTGCCAGCGGGGGAAGACCCGCAACTAATGAAAAACTGTTTTTT.

The gene calls are TRBV7-8 and TRBJ1-1; D is ambiguous. The CDR3 is 14 amino acids. Germline V gene sequence: CDR1 SGHVS, CDR2 FQNEAQ. V lost 1 base, J lost 1 base, and 7 bases lay in between. The CDR3 protein is CASSLGRRNTEAFF. The CDR3 DNA follows: TGTGCCAGCAGCTTAGGGCGGAGGAACACTGAAGCTTTCTTT.

The V gene is TRBV7-3, the J gene TRBJ1-1; TRBD1 matches 7 bases. The CDR3 consists of 13 residues. The germline gives CDR1 SGHTA, CDR2 FQGTGA. The J segment lost 10 bases and the V segment lost 0 bases, leaving 5 bases of the junction unmatched. CDR3 loop: CASSLTSGQTAFF. As DNA, the CDR3 is TGTGCCAGCAGCTTAACGTCGGGACAGACAGCTTTCTTT.

The gene calls are TRBV3-1 (or the pseudogene TRBV3-2) and TRBJ2-5, with TRBD1 as a possible D gene (6 bases). Germline V gene sequence: CDR1 LGHDT, CDR2 YNNKEL (reference sequence). The V gene lost 3 bases and the J gene lost 5 bases, with 13 bases spanning the gap. The CDR3 is 14 amino acids. The CDR3 protein is CASSHSQGSETQYF. CDR3 bases: TGTGCCAGCAGCCATTCACAGGGTTCCGAGACCCAGTACTTC.

CDR3 sequence reads: CASTQSLGGGINTEAFF. The DNA of the CDR3 is TGTGCCAGCACCCAATCACTGGGAGGGGGGATAAACACTGAAGCTTTCTTT. J is TRBJ1-1 and V is TRBV7-9; maybe TRBD1 (6 bases). Trimming shortened V by 7 bases and J by 2 bases, and 23 bases separated the two germline ends. This CDR3 contains 17 residues. Germline CDR1 reads SEHNR; CDR2 reads FQNEAQ (reference sequence).

V gene TRBV9 combines with J gene TRBJ2-7, with TRBD2 identical over 7 bases. The CDR3 length is 17 residues. J was trimmed by 1 base and V by 0 bases; bases with no gene match: 10. Germline CDR1 reads SGDLS; CDR2 reads YYNGEE. The chain's CDR3 is CASSVADLGAGSYEQYF. The CDR3, as DNA: TGTGCCAGCAGCGTAGCGGATCTTGGAGCGGGGTCCTACGAGCAGTACTTC.

The gene calls are TRBV5-1 and TRBJ1-3; 8 nucleotides match TRBD1. The V segment lost 5 bases and the J segment 2 bases; nucleotides outside the gene matches: 3. Germline loops: CDR1 SGHRS, CDR2 YFSETQ. The CDR3 is made up of 14 amino acids. DNA of the CDR3: TGCGCCAGCAGGGGACAGGTGCCTGGAAACACCATATATTTT. This translates into CASRGQVPGNTIYF.

The gene calls are TRBV13 and TRBJ1-1; D uncertain. With 3 bases removed from V and 7 bases from J, the gap between germline ends came to 15 bases. Germline CDR1 reads PRHDT; CDR2 reads FYEKMQ (reference sequence). The CDR3 length is 14 residues. The CDR3, as DNA: TGTGCCAGCAGCTTTTCGGGCAGTCGAGTTGAAGCTTTCTTT. Amino acid sequence: CASSFSGSRVEAFF.

The chain recombines TRBV7-9 with TRBJ1-2; no clear D gene. The germline V gene has CDR1 SEHNR and CDR2 FQNEAQ (reference sequence). CDR3 length equals 14 residues. With 5 bases removed from V and 0 bases from J, the gap between germline ends came to 10 bases. The DNA for the CDR3 is TGTGCCAGCAGCCCCCGGGAGGCTAACTATGGCTACACCTTC. Translated: CASSPREANYGYTF.

The CDR3 DNA reads TGCGCCAGCAGGGGGACAGGGGGATCGGGACAACCAGGTAGGACTGAAGCTTTCTTT. Translated, it gives CASRGTGGSGQPGRTEAFF. This chain uses TRBV10-2 with TRBJ1-1; TRBD1 matches at 11 bases. The CDR3 contains 19 residues. In germline, CDR1 is WSHSY, CDR2 SAAADI. V dropped 6 bases and J dropped 5; count of bases not matched to a gene: 20.

There are a few counts of this clone. V is TRBV25-1 and J is TRBJ1-4; D might be TRBD1 (6 bases). Trimming removed 5 bases from V and 0 bases from J, with 7 bases in between. Germline V gives CDR1 MGHDK, CDR2 SYGVNS. This CDR3 spans 14 amino acids. The CDR3 loop is CASSYRATNEKLFF. CDR3 bases: TGTGCCAGCAGTTACAGGGCAACTAATGAAAAACTGTTTTTT.

The chain combines TRBV7-2 with TRBJ2-5, with a tentative D call TRBD1 (7 bases). V gave up 1 base and J gave up 0 bases, with 18 bases separating them. From germline, CDR1 is SGHTA and CDR2 FQGNSA. CDR3 length: 18 residues. CDR3 coding DNA: TGTGCCAGCAGCTTAGGGCTGAGGCGGGACAGATACCAAGAGACCCAGTACTTC. Protein: CASSLGLRRDRYQETQYF.

The chain links TRBV20-1 to TRBJ2-1, with TRBD2 matching 8 bases. This CDR3 spans 18 amino acids. The germline V gene encodes CDR1 DFQATT and CDR2 SNEGSKA (reference sequence). With V trimmed by 6 bases and J by 0 bases, 16 bases remained unmatched. The CDR3 reads CSASPGVAGSSSYNEQFF. The DNA for the CDR3 is TGCAGTGCCAGTCCCGGGGTAGCGGGATCGAGCTCCTACAATGAGCAGTTCTTC.

The chain has TRBV5-1 and TRBJ1-5, with D perhaps matching TRBD1 (5 bases). V was cut by 4 bases and J by 0 bases, with 8 bases left in between. The germline V gene has CDR1 SGHRS and CDR2 YFSETQ. CDR3 size: 14 residues. The CDR3 DNA reads as TGCGCCAGCAGCCCCGGGGGTAGCAATCAGCCCCAGCATTTT. It translates to CASSPGGSNQPQHF.

The chain carries TRBV6-5 and TRBJ1-1; 8 bases are a match to TRBD1. The V and J ends lost 11 bases and 4 bases, in that order; junction bases with no gene match: 9. The germline V gene has CDR1 MNHEY and CDR2 SVGAGI. This CDR3 is 13 amino acids long. The CDR3 loop reads CAGSGGGLTEAFF. The DNA for the CDR3 is TGTGCCGGATCAGGGGGCGGACTCACTGAAGCTTTCTTT.

The chain combines TRBV10-1 with TRBJ1-3; 9 positions match TRBD1. In germline, CDR1 is WNHNN, CDR2 SYGVQD (reference sequence). CDR3 length: 15 amino acids. The V and J ends lost 6 bases and 1 base, in that order; junction bases with no gene match: 4. The CDR3 DNA follows: TGCGCCAGCAGATGGGACAGGGTATCTGGAAACACCATATATTTT. Residues: CASRWDRVSGNTIYF.

The rearrangement joins TRBV11-2 to TRBJ1-1; D is unclear. This CDR3 spans 18 amino acids. V lost 0 bases and J lost 0, with 17 bases in between. CDR1 is SGHAT and CDR2 is FQNNGV in the germline V gene. The CDR3: CASSLDGVPPIMNTEAFF. Here the CDR3 DNA reads TGTGCCAGCAGCTTAGATGGGGTCCCCCCTATTATGAACACTGAAGCTTTCTTT.

A few counts support this clone. V usage is TRBV4-3 and J usage is TRBJ2-1, with D tentatively TRBD2 (6 bases). The CDR3 has 17 residues. Trimming left V 0 bases short and J 6 bases short, with 18 bases between. Germline V CDR1 and CDR2: LGHNA, YSLEER. CDR3 sequence: CASSQDREVAHRNEQFF. Written as DNA, the CDR3 is TGCGCCAGCAGCCAAGATAGGGAGGTAGCTCACCGCAATGAGCAGTTCTTC.

As DNA, the CDR3 is TGTGCCAGCAGCTTTCCGGGGAACACTGAAGCTTTCTTT. Amino acid sequence: CASSFPGNTEAFF. The chain couples TRBV7-9 to TRBJ1-1; D is uncertain. V lost 3 bases, J lost 1 base, and 6 bases lay in between. The CDR3 length is 13 residues. Looked up from germline, CDR1 is SEHNR and CDR2 is FQNEAQ (reference sequence).

V usage is TRBV7-8 and J usage is TRBJ2-1; D is undetermined. The germline V and J ends were trimmed by 8 bases and 7 bases, with 24 bases remaining between them. The V gene's germline CDR1 is SGHVS and CDR2 FQNEAQ. The CDR3 contains 16 residues. This chain's CDR3 is CASAPTVQALENEQFF. The CDR3 nucleotides read TGTGCCAGCGCGCCAACGGTCCAGGCATTAGAAAATGAGCAGTTCTTC.

The chain recombines TRBV25-1 with TRBJ2-2; 13 nucleotides match TRBD2. The CDR3 is made up of 16 amino acids. The germline gives CDR1 MGHDK, CDR2 SYGVNS. Losses at the gene ends were 5 bases for V and 2 bases for J; bases not matched to a gene: 2. The CDR3 DNA follows: TGTGCCAGCAGTTTGGGACTAGCGGGAAACACCGGGGAGCTGTTTTTT. It is translated as CASSLGLAGNTGELFF.

This sequence joins TRBV7-2 and TRBJ2-3; 7 bases are a match to TRBD1. V dropped 5 bases and J dropped 5; count of bases not matched to a gene: 4. Germline V gene data show CDR1 as SGHTA and CDR2 as FQGNSA. CDR3 length: 13 amino acids. The CDR3 reads CASSQQGRDTQYF. Written as DNA, the CDR3 is TGTGCCAGCAGCCAACAGGGGCGAGATACGCAGTATTTT.

The J gene is TRBJ2-3, the V gene TRBV6-5; D uncertain. CDR3 length: 11 amino acids. V lost 7 bases and J lost 5, with 7 bases in between. Germline V gives CDR1 MNHEY, CDR2 SVGAGI. The CDR3 is CASTRQDTQYF. The CDR3 DNA follows: TGTGCCAGCACGAGACAAGATACGCAGTATTTT.

The chain carries TRBV7-9 and TRBJ1-1; D gene uncertain. Per the germline V gene, CDR1 is SEHNR and CDR2 is FQNEAQ (reference sequence). V was clipped by 5 bases and J by 11 bases, with 12 bases between them. The CDR3 length is 11 residues. CDR3 in amino acids: CASSISNPAFF. CDR3 bases: TGTGCCAGCAGCATTAGTAATCCGGCTTTCTTT.